This is a list of T cell receptor beta chains from one sample in a study of blood T cell repertoires in COVID-19. The assay was immunoSEQ multiplex PCR, and TCRdb's table has in-frame clones only and misses some. The data show 35,000 to 40,000 clones, 70% to 90% seen once. Sequencing input: peripheral blood. The receptors were gathered from a human donor in a cohort sampled during active COVID-19. CDR3s include the opening cysteine and the closing phenylalanine or tryptophan. A D gene is named only where the DNA matches it firmly.

-	TRBV12-3/TRBV12-4	TRBJ1-5	CASSLTVNQPQHF	TGTGCCAGCAGTTTAACAGTAAATCAGCCCCAGCATTTT
TRBD1	TRBV2	TRBJ2-1	CASSVRGRNEQFF	TGTGCCAGCAGCGTCAGGGGGAGAAATGAGCAGTTCTTC
-	TRBV3-1/TRBV3-2	TRBJ1-6	CASSQDQGGTPLHF	TGTGCCAGCAGCCAAGACCAGGGTGGGACACCCCTCCACTTT
TRBD1	TRBV5-8	TRBJ1-1	CASSPGQRLEAFF	TGTGCCAGCAGCCCGGGACAGCGCCTTGAAGCTTTCTTT
-	TRBV7-9	TRBJ1-1	CASGLRNTEAFF	TGTGCCAGCGGCCTCAGGAACACTGAAGCTTTCTTT
TRBD2	TRBV19	TRBJ2-2	CASSIGLAENTGELFF	TGTGCCAGTAGTATCGGACTAGCGGAGAACACCGGGGAGCTGTTTTTT
TRBD2	TRBV27	TRBJ2-1	CASSYSRSGVAGALPYNEQFF	TGTGCCAGCAGTTACTCTCGGTCCGGAGTAGCGGGTGCTCTGCCCTACAATGAGCAGTTCTTC
-	TRBV5-1	TRBJ1-1	CASSPGQMNTEAFF	TGCGCCAGCAGCCCTGGACAGATGAACACTGAAGCTTTCTTT
-	TRBV5-1	TRBJ2-1	CASSGKQASSYNEQFF	TGCGCCAGCAGCGGAAAACAGGCGAGCTCCTACAATGAGCAGTTCTTC
TRBD1	TRBV20-1	TRBJ2-7	CSARDRVKQYF	TGCAGTGCTAGGGACAGGGTGAAGCAGTACTTC
TRBD1	TRBV9	TRBJ2-2	CASSVDRGNTGELFF	TGTGCCAGCAGCGTAGACAGGGGAAACACCGGGGAGCTGTTTTTT
-	TRBV5-1	TRBJ2-1	CASRLDRTASYNEQFF	TGCGCCAGCAGACTTGACAGAACCGCTTCCTACAATGAGCAGTTCTTC
-	TRBV5-1	TRBJ1-1	CASSLRENTEAFF	TGCGCCAGCAGCTTGAGAGAGAACACTGAAGCTTTCTTT
TRBD2	TRBV29-1	TRBJ2-3	CSERVRGLAGSTDTQYF	TGCAGCGAAAGAGTCCGCGGACTAGCGGGGTCCACAGATACGCAGTATTTT
TRBD1	TRBV2	TRBJ1-1	CASTTRGAGGSTEAFF	TGTGCCAGCACCACCAGGGGGGCAGGGGGGTCCACTGAAGCTTTCTTT
TRBD2	TRBV5-1	TRBJ2-5	CASRQGLAGDQETQYF	TGCGCCAGCAGGCAAGGACTAGCGGGGGACCAAGAGACCCAGTACTTC
TRBD2	TRBV6-5	TRBJ2-7	CASWDYLPEQYF	TGTGCCAGCTGGGACTATCTCCCCGAGCAGTACTTC
TRBD1	TRBV19	TRBJ1-1	CASSGQGGWGTEAFF	TGTGCCAGTAGCGGACAGGGGGGTTGGGGCACTGAAGCTTTCTTT